This entry lists 25 T cell receptor beta chains sequenced from one sample in a study of blood T cell repertoires in COVID-19 (TCRdb year 2020). Libraries were constructed by the immunoSEQ multiplex PCR assay. Entries here come from immuneACCESS through TCRdb and include only in-frame sequences with V and J called. Some clones fail to appear in such tables; in the studies checked, an unresolved V gene covers under half of the shortfall, and the cause of the remainder is unknown. For this sample the table gives roughly 230,000 clones, of which roughly 86% were detected only once. About 0.7% of the sample is held by the ten biggest clonotypes. Material for sequencing was peripheral blood. All receptors derive from a human donor in a cohort sampled during active COVID-19.

This rearrangement joins TRBV19 to TRBJ2-2; D possibly corresponds to TRBD1 (6 bases). CDR3 size: 16 residues. Trimming removed 4 bases at V and 4 bases at J, with 16 bases between. Germline CDR1 is LNHDA and CDR2 is SQIVND (reference sequence). CDR3 nucleotides: TGTGCCAGTAGTAAACAGCAGGGGCGAATCACCGGGGAGCTGTTTTTT. It yields the protein CASSKQQGRITGELFF.

The rearrangement links TRBV30 to TRBJ2-7, with D possibly being TRBD1 (6 bases). The length of the CDR3 is 14 residues. The germline CDR1 and CDR2 sequences are GTSNPN and SVGIG (reference sequence). Trimming shortened V by 4 bases and J by 7 bases, and 20 bases separated the two germline ends. This CDR3 reads CAWTVGALSGEQYF. The CDR3 region has the DNA TGTGCCTGGACCGTGGGGGCCCTCTCGGGTGAGCAGTACTTC.

The chain employs TRBV4-3 and TRBJ2-7, with D possibly being TRBD1 (5 bases). Germline CDR1 LGHNA, CDR2 YSLEER. CDR3 length: 15 residues. V was trimmed by 1 base and J by 0 bases, leaving 10 bases between them. The CDR3 is CASSQAHRFSYEQYF. CDR3 DNA: TGCGCCAGCAGCCAAGCCCACAGGTTCTCCTACGAGCAGTACTTC.

This clone was seen only a few times. The chain is built from TRBV19 and TRBJ1-1; 7 nucleotides match TRBD1. Trimming at V came to 6 bases and at J to 10 bases, leaving 29 bases not matched to a gene. Looked up from germline, CDR1 is LNHDA and CDR2 is SQIVND (reference sequence). The CDR3 contains 19 residues. The CDR3 reads CASSPILVAVQGLTGGAFF. For the CDR3, the DNA is TGTGCCAGTAGCCCCATTTTAGTTGCGGTACAGGGGTTGACTGGGGGAGCTTTCTTT.

J is TRBJ2-7 and V is TRBV11-2; 10 nucleotides line up with TRBD1. Per germline, CDR1 SGHAT and CDR2 FQNNGV. V shed 5 bases and J 4 bases; nucleotides not matched to a gene: 5. The CDR3 is made up of 14 amino acids. The CDR3 DNA sequence: TGTGCCAGCAGCCCATGGGACAGGGGATACGAGCAGTACTTC. It codes for CASSPWDRGYEQYF.

The chain carries TRBV7-9 and TRBJ2-4, with TRBD1 identical over 8 bases. The length of the CDR3 is 16 residues. Germline CDR1 reads SEHNR; CDR2 reads FQNEAQ (reference sequence). The V segment lost 5 bases and the J segment 1 base; nucleotides outside the gene matches: 7. The CDR3 sequence: CASSEDRAAAKNIQYF. Here the CDR3 DNA reads TGTGCCAGCAGCGAGGACAGGGCGGCGGCCAAAAACATTCAGTACTTC.

This clone was detected a few times. The V and J genes are TRBV3-1 (or the pseudogene TRBV3-2) and TRBJ2-5; TRBD2 aligns across 15 bases. The CDR3 has 20 amino acids. Trimming took 0 bases from V and 3 from J; bases not matched to a gene: 11. Germline CDR1 LGHDT, CDR2 YNNKEL (reference sequence). CDR3 sequence reads: CASSQDRGTSGGNTKETQYF. The CDR3 DNA sequence: TGTGCCAGCAGCCAAGATCGGGGGACTAGCGGGGGGAATACCAAAGAGACCCAGTACTTC.

The J gene is TRBJ2-1, the V gene TRBV5-1; 12 nucleotides align to TRBD2. The V gene end was trimmed by 4 bases and the J gene end by 0 bases; junction bases not matched to a gene: 2. Looked up from germline, CDR1 is SGHRS and CDR2 is YFSETQ. The CDR3 is 16 residues long. The CDR3 sequence is CASSQTSGGSYNEQFF. The CDR3 coding sequence is TGCGCCAGCAGCCAGACTAGCGGGGGCTCCTACAATGAGCAGTTCTTC.

A single count supports this clone. The chain recombines TRBV15 with TRBJ2-1, with TRBD1 identical over 7 bases. Trimming took 5 bases from V and 4 from J; bases not matched to a gene: 11. CDR3 length: 16 amino acids. Germline CDR1 is LNHNV and CDR2 is YYDKDF (reference sequence). DNA for the CDR3: TGTGCCACCAGCGGAGGCTTCGGGGACAGATACAATGAGCAGTTCTTC. Translated, it gives CATSGGFGDRYNEQFF.

The gene calls are TRBV28 and TRBJ2-1, with D maybe TRBD1 (5 bases). The CDR3 sequence is 13 residues long. CDR1 and CDR2 from the germline V gene are MDHEN and SYDVKM. V lost 6 bases to trimming and J lost 5 bases, with 11 bases between them. This CDR3 is CASSYPRDNEQFF. CDR3 nucleotide sequence: TGTGCCAGCAGCTATCCCAGGGACAATGAGCAGTTCTTC. The full variable domain, its missing parts supplied by reference TRBV28 and TRBJ2-1, is DVKVTQSSRYLVKRTGEKVFLECVQDMDHENMFWYRQDPGLGLRLIYFSYDVKMKEKGDIPEGYSVSREKKERFSLILESASTNQTSMYLCASSYPRDNEQFFGPGTRLTVL.

This clone has just one count. This chain links TRBV7-8 with TRBJ2-3; TRBD2 matches 10 bases. Germline V gene data show CDR1 as SGHVS and CDR2 as FQNEAQ. This CDR3 comprises 18 residues. V lost 6 bases to trimming and J lost 4 bases; unmatched junction nucleotides: 16. The CDR3 nucleotides are TGTGCCAGCAGTCCCACCCGGACTAGCGGAGTGGAGGCAGATACGCAGTATTTT. The encoded protein is CASSPTRTSGVEADTQYF. The variable domain in full, completed from reference TRBV7-8 and TRBJ2-3, reads GAGVSQSPRYKVAKRGQDVALRCDPISGHVSLFWYQQALGQGPEFLTYFQNEAQLDKSGLPSDRFFAERPEGSVSTLKIQRTQQEDSAVYLCASSPTRTSGVEADTQYFGPGTRLTVL.

The chain links TRBV5-1 to TRBJ1-1; D not certain. Looked up from germline, CDR1 is SGHRS and CDR2 is YFSETQ. V gave up 4 bases and J gave up 1 base, with 5 bases separating them. The length of the CDR3 is 12 residues. The CDR3: CASSLRNTEAFF. The CDR3 nucleotides are TGCGCCAGCAGCCTGCGGAACACTGAAGCTTTCTTT.

V gene TRBV10-3 combines with J gene TRBJ1-4; 8 bases line up with TRBD1. Germline V gives CDR1 ENHRY, CDR2 SYGVKD. J gave up 2 bases and V 10 bases, and 15 bases lay outside the gene matches. CDR3 length equals 17 residues. This CDR3 is CATSRSGRGLTNEKLFF. Here the CDR3 DNA reads TGTGCCACCTCACGATCGGGCAGGGGGCTGACTAATGAAAAACTGTTTTTT.

The rearrangement uses TRBV19 and TRBJ1-2, with TRBD1 as a possible D gene (5 bases). The CDR3 contains 14 residues. The germline V gene encodes CDR1 LNHDA and CDR2 SQIVND (reference sequence). V was pared by 6 bases and J by 3 bases, with 14 bases between. CDR3 bases: TGTGCCAGTAGCCACGCGGGGACGGACTATGGCTACACCTTC. Its translation: CASSHAGTDYGYTF.

The V and J genes are TRBV6-5 and TRBJ1-2; 8 bases agree with TRBD1. Germline V gene data show CDR1 as MNHEY and CDR2 as SVGAGI. With 6 bases clipped from V and 5 bases from J, the junction kept 5 bases outside the gene matches. The CDR3 length is 13 residues. The CDR3 protein is CASRRGTGYGYTF. The DNA of the CDR3 is TGTGCCAGCAGACGAGGGACAGGTTATGGCTACACCTTC.

This chain uses TRBV5-1 with TRBJ1-2; 8 bases line up with TRBD1. Germline CDR1 SGHRS, CDR2 YFSETQ. The CDR3 extends over 13 amino acids. J gave up 8 bases and V 5 bases, and 8 bases lay outside the gene matches. The CDR3 DNA follows: TGCGCCAGCAGTCCGGACAGGGAAGGCGGCTACACCTTC. As protein: CASSPDREGGYTF.

The rearrangement joins TRBV7-3 to TRBJ2-2; no firm D call. The CDR3 contains 16 residues. V was shortened by 2 bases and J by 6 bases, with 16 bases between the two germline ends. Germline CDR1 reads SGHTA; CDR2 reads FQGTGA. CDR3 sequence: CASSLVRSDRAGELFF. CDR3 DNA sequence: TGTGCCAGCAGCTTAGTTCGTTCAGATCGGGCCGGGGAGCTGTTTTTT.

This chain connects TRBV3-1 (or the pseudogene TRBV3-2) to TRBJ2-3; 11 nucleotides line up with TRBD2. J was trimmed by 3 bases and V by 4 bases; bases with no gene match: 6. The CDR3 extends over 16 amino acids. Germline values: CDR1 LGHDT, CDR2 YNNKEL (reference sequence). CDR3 region: CASSPLAGGVTDTQYF. The DNA of the CDR3 is TGTGCCAGCAGCCCCTTAGCGGGGGGGGTGACAGATACGCAGTATTTT.

The chain has TRBV28 and TRBJ2-1; 7 bases map to TRBD1. The germline gives CDR1 MDHEN, CDR2 SYDVKM. J lost 8 bases, V lost 5 bases, and 9 bases had no gene match. The CDR3 loop spans 14 amino acids. CDR3 DNA sequence: TGTGCCAGCAGTCCCAGGAGAAGGGGGCATGAGCAGTTCTTC. As protein: CASSPRRRGHEQFF.

The chain recombines TRBV3-1 (or the pseudogene TRBV3-2) with TRBJ1-2; 9 bases are shared with TRBD1. The CDR3 consists of 15 residues. CDR1 is LGHDT, CDR2 YNNKEL, per germline (reference sequence). V lost 1 base and J lost 7; bases outside the gene matches: 7. In DNA form, the CDR3 reads TGTGCCAGCAGCCAAGGCCCACAGGGGGCGGGTGGCTACACCTTC. Protein sequence: CASSQGPQGAGGYTF.

The V call is TRBV5-1, the J call TRBJ1-3, with TRBD1 matching over 8 bases. The CDR3 spans 15 residues. Trimming removed 4 bases from V and 0 bases from J; junction bases left unmatched: 3. Germline CDR1 SGHRS, CDR2 YFSETQ. The CDR3 region is CASSATGGSGNTIYF. Here the CDR3 DNA reads TGCGCCAGCAGCGCCACAGGGGGCTCTGGAAACACCATATATTTT.

This clone appeared once. The chain is built from TRBV14 and TRBJ2-1, with D tentatively TRBD1 (6 bases). This CDR3 region has 15 residues. With 5 bases removed from V and 9 bases from J, the gap between germline ends came to 20 bases. Germline assignment: CDR1 SGHDN and CDR2 FVKESK. In DNA, the CDR3 is TGTGCCAGCAGCAGTTGGGGGCATAAAAGGGGTGAGCAGTTCTTC. Its protein product is CASSSWGHKRGEQFF.

The table lists this clone with a count of one. The CDR3 protein is CASSKGTGGYEQYF. CDR3 DNA: TGTGCCAGCAGTAAAGGGACAGGGGGGTACGAGCAGTACTTC. J is TRBJ2-7 and V is TRBV27, with TRBD1 identical over 11 bases. The CDR3 is made up of 14 amino acids. V lost 5 bases to trimming and J lost 4 bases; unmatched junction nucleotides: 4. Germline-derived CDR1 and CDR2 are MNHEY and SMNVEV (reference sequence).

The chain combines TRBV6-5 with TRBJ1-1; D not resolved. The CDR3 sequence is 13 residues long. In germline, CDR1 is MNHEY, CDR2 SVGAGI. V lost 10 bases and J lost 0, with 12 bases in between. CDR3 sequence reads: CATGRDVNTEAFF. CDR3 nucleotides: TGTGCCACCGGCCGGGATGTGAACACTGAAGCTTTCTTT.

The chain joins TRBV19 to TRBJ2-6, with D unclear. CDR1 is LNHDA, CDR2 SQIVND, per germline (reference sequence). There are 16 residues in the CDR3. V was clipped by 5 bases and J by 0 bases, with 11 bases between them. The chain's CDR3 is CASSEDFRSGANVLTF. DNA for the CDR3: TGTGCCAGTAGTGAAGACTTCCGCTCTGGGGCCAACGTCCTGACTTTC.